These T cell receptor beta chains were read from a single sample in a study of shared clonotypes between healthy human individuals. TCRdb's table, derived via immunoSEQ multiplex PCR, lists solely in-frame clones and lacks some. There are fewer than 1.6 million clones in the sample; 97% to 99% occur only once, and roughly 0.35% lies in the top ten. The sample was naive CD4+ T cells sorted from blood. The receptors stem from a man aged 30 to 39 in good health. CDR3s include the opening cysteine and the closing phenylalanine or tryptophan. The order of the fields is D gene, V gene, clone size, J gene, CDR3 protein, CDR3 DNA. D genes are given only for firm matches. Expanded clones are given a class, and other clones once, few, many or no size at all.

>.|TRBV6-5|.|TRBJ2-5
CASSYSNLGETQYF
TGTGCCAGCAGTTACTCGAATCTGGGGGAGACCCAGTACTTC
>.|TRBV15|.|TRBJ1-5
CATSRVWGGNQPQHF
TGTGCCACCAGCAGAGTTTGGGGTGGCAATCAGCCCCAGCATTTT
>.|TRBV7-6|.|TRBJ2-2
CASSLLVGELFF
TGTGCCAGCAGCTTATTGGTCGGGGAGCTGTTTTTT
>TRBD1|TRBV18|.|TRBJ1-1
CASSFDRGYTEAFF
TGTGCCAGCTCATTCGACAGGGGATACACTGAAGCTTTCTTT
>TRBD2|TRBV7-6|once|TRBJ2-1
CASSPRSLAGGGEQFF
TGTGCCAGCAGCCCTAGGTCACTAGCGGGAGGAGGTGAGCAGTTCTTC
>TRBD1|TRBV5-1|.|TRBJ1-5
CASSSFDRGQPQHF
TGCGCCAGCAGCTCGTTCGACAGGGGTCAGCCCCAGCATTTT
>TRBD2|TRBV7-8|.|TRBJ2-3
CASSIGTRGDTQYF
TGTGCCAGCAGCATAGGGACTAGGGGAGATACGCAGTATTTT
>.|TRBV28|.|TRBJ1-5
CASSPDPDSQPQHF
TGTGCCAGCAGTCCTGACCCCGATAGTCAGCCCCAGCATTTT
>.|TRBV6-4|.|TRBJ2-7
CARSQDLSYEQYF
TGTGCCAGGTCACAGGACCTCAGCTACGAGCAGTACTTC
>.|TRBV6-1|once|TRBJ2-5
CASSWTEDQETQYF
TGTGCCAGCAGTTGGACTGAGGACCAAGAGACCCAGTACTTC
>.|TRBV5-1|.|TRBJ1-4
CASSSSPGNEKLFF
TGCGCCAGCAGCTCAAGTCCAGGGAACGAAAAACTGTTTTTT
>TRBD1|TRBV6-5|.|TRBJ1-3
CASRRTGGSGNTIYF
TGTGCCAGCAGGCGGACAGGGGGCAGTGGAAACACCATATATTTT
>TRBD1|TRBV6-5|.|TRBJ2-7
CASSPGQGTYEQYF
TGTGCCAGCAGTCCGGGACAGGGTACCTACGAGCAGTACTTC
>.|TRBV9|.|TRBJ2-3
CASSINPSTDTQYF
TGTGCCAGCAGCATCAACCCCAGCACAGATACGCAGTATTTT
>.|TRBV7-8|.|TRBJ1-5
CASSFRQFGDQPQHF
TGTGCCAGCAGCTTTCGACAGTTCGGGGATCAGCCCCAGCATTTT
>.|TRBV18|once|TRBJ1-4
CASSPQDTTNEKLFF
TGTGCCAGCTCACCACAGGATACAACTAATGAAAAACTGTTTTTT
>.|TRBV11-2|.|TRBJ2-1
CASSPRGQILSSYNEQFF
TGTGCCAGCAGCCCGCGTGGACAGATTCTAAGCTCCTACAATGAGCAGTTCTTC
>.|TRBV6-4|.|TRBJ1-1
CASSGQPNTEAFF
TGTGCCAGCAGTGGACAGCCGAACACTGAAGCTTTCTTT
>.|TRBV2|.|TRBJ2-5
CASRGEAETQYF
TGTGCCAGCAGGGGAGAAGCGGAGACCCAGTACTTC
>.|TRBV18|.|TRBJ1-1
CASSPRQVSSAEKAFF
TGTGCCAGCTCACCCCGACAGGTATCCTCCGCAGAAAAAGCTTTCTTT
>.|TRBV9|.|TRBJ2-7
CASSARGGNYEQYF
TGTGCCAGCAGCGCACGTGGAGGGAACTACGAGCAGTACTTC
>.|TRBV10-3|.|TRBJ2-3
CAISLADTQYF
TGTGCCATCAGTCTAGCAGATACGCAGTATTTT
>TRBD2|TRBV5-5|.|TRBJ2-3
CASSQQGSGTTDTQYF
TGTGCCAGCAGCCAACAAGGTAGCGGGACTACAGATACGCAGTATTTT
>TRBD1|TRBV30|.|TRBJ1-1
CAWSTGGPEAFF
TGTGCCTGGAGCACAGGGGGCCCGGAAGCTTTCTTT
>TRBD1|TRBV28|once|TRBJ1-5
CASSKGGTGSYQPQHF
TGTGCCAGCAGTAAAGGGGGGACAGGGTCGTATCAGCCCCAGCATTTT
>TRBD2|TRBV25-1|.|TRBJ2-7
CASSRGGGSAHEQYF
TGTGCCAGCAGCCGGGGGGGAGGGTCCGCCCACGAGCAGTACTTC
>TRBD1|TRBV10-3|.|TRBJ2-7
CAISEQGATYEQYF
TGTGCCATCAGTGAACAGGGGGCGACCTACGAGCAGTACTTC
>.|TRBV7-9|.|TRBJ2-5
CASSAVRQETQYF
TGTGCCAGCAGCGCAGTTCGCCAAGAGACCCAGTACTTC
>.|TRBV12-5|.|TRBJ1-1
CASGPDWGADTEAFF
TGTGCTAGTGGCCCGGACTGGGGCGCGGACACTGAAGCTTTCTTT
>.|TRBV7-3|once|TRBJ2-5
CASSFGREETQYF
TGTGCCAGCAGCTTTGGCAGAGAAGAGACCCAGTACTTC
>TRBD2|TRBV10-1|.|TRBJ2-3
CASSMGRRIAGFSTDTQYF
TGCGCCAGCAGTATGGGACGGAGAATAGCGGGATTTTCGACAGATACGCAGTATTTT
>.|TRBV6-1|.|TRBJ2-7
CASSVNRDFVYEQYF
TGTGCCAGCAGTGTCAACCGGGACTTCGTATACGAGCAGTACTTC
>.|TRBV28|.|TRBJ1-1
CASRAAGGNTEAFF
TGTGCCAGCAGGGCCGCGGGGGGAAACACTGAAGCTTTCTTT
>TRBD1|TRBV7-8|.|TRBJ1-3
CASSSADRVSGNTIYF
TGTGCCAGCAGCTCGGCGGACAGGGTCTCTGGAAACACCATATATTTT
>.|TRBV9|.|TRBJ2-1
CASSQTSRQGHEQFF
TGTGCCAGCAGCCAGACTAGCAGACAGGGGCATGAGCAGTTCTTC
>.|TRBV28|.|TRBJ2-7
CASTIRDNFSYEQYF
TGTGCCAGCACTATAAGGGACAACTTCTCCTACGAGCAGTACTTC
>TRBD1|TRBV27|.|TRBJ1-1
CARHQPTGVNTEAFF
TGTGCCCGCCACCAACCGACAGGGGTGAACACTGAAGCTTTCTTT
>TRBD2|TRBV9|.|TRBJ2-1
CASSVASGRDEQFF
TGTGCCAGCAGCGTGGCTAGCGGGAGGGATGAGCAGTTCTTC
>TRBD1|TRBV29-1|.|TRBJ2-5
CSSGQGRETQYF
TGCAGCTCGGGACAGGGGAGAGAGACCCAGTACTTC
>TRBD1|TRBV6-1|.|TRBJ1-3
CASSESGGGNTIYF
TGTGCCAGCAGTGAGTCAGGGGGAGGAAACACCATATATTTT